The 20 T cell receptor beta chains presented below share a single source sample, sequenced in a study of T cells in Graves' hyperthyroidism and ophthalmopathy (dated 2019 in TCRdb). The library was generated by multiplex PCR. TCRdb names Illumina HiSeq 2000 as the instrument used. The TCR beta CDR3 regions were amplified from RNA transcripts. For the first round of RT-PCR on the TCR CDR3, the HTBI primer set was used together with the Qiagen OneStep RT-PCR kit. The raw public data were reprocessed by TCRdb itself: fastp quality trimming at Q25, MiXCR clonotype calling, in-frame beta chains only. Identical CDR3 protein sequences are pooled into one entry, listed with their most common genes and DNA. The sample contains about 380,000 distinct CDR3 sequences, approximately 13% of them found a single time. Less than 25% of the sample is taken by the ten largest. The sequenced sample consisted of blood. The receptors shown here come from a man aged 30-40 years with Graves' hyperthyroidism that later progressed to Graves' ophthalmopathy.

This clonotype was counted at least ten times. The chain joins TRBV28 to TRBJ2-5, with D tentatively TRBD2 (5 bases). V lost 5 bases and J lost 1, with 11 bases in between. There are 14 residues in the CDR3. Per the germline V gene, CDR1 is MDHEN and CDR2 is SYDVKM. The CDR3: CASSPLEGQETQYF. The DNA for the CDR3 is TGTGCCAGCAGTCCCTTAGAGGGCCAAGAGACCCAGTACTTC. The complete variable domain, with remaining parts taken from reference TRBV28 and TRBJ2-5, reads DVKVTQSSRYLVKRTGEKVFLECVQDMDHENMFWYRQDPGLGLRLIYFSYDVKMKEKGDIPEGYSVSREKKERFSLILESASTNQTSMYLCASSPLEGQETQYFGPGTRLLVL.

This clonotype was seen only a few times. This sequence may be a read error, since a much larger clone differs from it by one base. This chain joins TRBV7-8 and TRBJ2-3, with 7 nucleotides matching TRBD2. This CDR3 is built from 16 residues. The V and J ends lost 3 bases and 0 bases, in that order; junction bases with no gene match: 6. Germline CDR1 is SGHVS and CDR2 is FQNEAQ. The CDR3 is CASSFVGGGSTDTQYF. The CDR3 DNA sequence: TGTGCCAGCAGCTTCGTTGGCGGGGGTAGCACAGATACGCAGTATTTT. Supplemented by reference TRBV7-8 and TRBJ2-3, the full variable domain reads GAGVSQSPRYKVAKRGQDVALRCDPISGHVSLFWYQQALGQGPEFLTYFQNEAQLDKSGLPSDRFFAERPEGSVSTLKIQRTQQEDSAVYLCASSFVGGGSTDTQYFGPGTRLTVL.

Turning to this clonotype: Sequence at one end of the junction differs from germline and may be a read error. The chain uses TRBV10-3 and TRBJ1-2, with 7 bases that match TRBD1. Germline lookup yields CDR1 ENHRY and CDR2 SYGVKD. The CDR3 loop spans 14 amino acids. CDR3 amino acids: CAIRAHTGERGYIF. CDR3 in DNA: TGTGCCATCAGGGCACACACAGGGGAAAGGGGCTACATCTTC.

This clonotype was counted a few times. The rearrangement joins TRBV18 to TRBJ1-1, with D perhaps TRBD1 (5 bases). In germline, CDR1 is KGHSH, CDR2 LQKENI. V lost 3 bases and J 3 bases, leaving 14 bases between the germline ends. The CDR3 loop spans 15 amino acids. The CDR3 sequence is CASSPIPRGDTEAFF. The CDR3 coding sequence is TGTGCCAGCTCACCGATCCCCCGGGGGGACACTGAAGCTTTCTTT.

The chain uses TRBV7-2 and TRBJ2-5; D gene unclear. CDR1 is SGHTA, CDR2 FQGNSA, per germline. The CDR3 contains 13 residues. Trimming shortened V by 5 bases and J by 12 bases, and 19 bases separated the two germline ends. The CDR3: CASSLFTPKKEYF. CDR3 coding DNA: TGTGCCAGCAGCCTGTTTACACCGAAAAAAGAGTACTTC.

For the CDR3, the DNA is TGTGCCAGCTCAGCAGACAGGGGCGAGCAGTACTTC. As protein: CASSADRGEQYF. V usage is TRBV18 and J usage is TRBJ2-7; 8 bases align to TRBD1. From germline, CDR1 is KGHSH and CDR2 LQKENI. This CDR3 contains 12 residues. The junction had 3 bases not matched to a gene; V was cut back by 5 bases and J by 6 bases.

J is TRBJ2-2 and V is TRBV27; D call uncertain. CDR3 length: 13 residues. CDR1 MNHEY and CDR2 SMNVEV come from the germline V gene (reference sequence). Between the trimmed V and J ends, which lost 3 bases and 7 bases, there was a span of 9 bases. The CDR3 DNA is TGTGCCAGCAGTTTGGGGAAGGGCGGGGAGCTGTTTTTT. The encoded protein is CASSLGKGGELFF.

This clonotype has just one count. The germline gene is not matched at one end of the junction; a read error may be the cause. This chain connects TRBV20-1 to TRBJ1-4, with TRBD1 matching over 9 bases. Germline CDR1 and CDR2: DFQATT and SNEGSKA (reference sequence). CDR3 length: 13 residues. CDR3 in DNA: TGCAGTGCTAAAGACAGGGGGGAAGAAAAACTGCTTTTT. As protein: CSAKDRGEEKLLF.

This clonotype was observed at least ten times. The chain couples TRBV11-2 to TRBJ2-2; D gene ambiguous. This CDR3 has 17 amino acids. CDR1 and CDR2 from the germline V gene are SGHAT and FQNNGV. V lost 1 base and J 2 bases, leaving 14 bases between the germline ends. The CDR3 bases are TGTGCCAGCAGCTTAGGACGTGGTCGTCTCAACACCGGGGAGCTGTTTTTT. It yields the protein CASSLGRGRLNTGELFF.

There are a few counts of this clonotype. This chain joins TRBV12-3 or TRBV12-4 and TRBJ2-7; tentatively, D is TRBD1 or TRBD2 (5 bases each). V dropped 7 bases and J dropped 5 bases, with 21 bases sitting between them. CDR3 size: 15 residues. DNA of the CDR3: TGTGCCAGCACCGCTACCTGGGACCCGCGCCACGAGCAGTACTTC. It is translated as CASTATWDPRHEQYF.

There are many counts of this clonotype. The chain couples TRBV12-3 or TRBV12-4 to TRBJ1-4; TRBD1 aligns across 9 bases. V lost 7 bases and J lost 8; bases outside the gene matches: 14. This CDR3 has 16 residues. The CDR3 sequence: CASTFFSGTGNEKLFF. CDR3 in DNA: TGTGCCAGCACTTTCTTCTCCGGGACAGGGAACGAAAAACTGTTTTTT.

The chain combines TRBV7-9 with TRBJ2-1; TRBD2 agrees at 13 bases. The CDR3 runs 19 residues. Trimming at V came to 5 bases and at J to 0 bases, leaving 10 bases not matched to a gene. Germline V gene lookup returns CDR1 SEHNR and CDR2 FQNEAQ (reference sequence). The CDR3 here is CASSARTSGGPSSYNEQFF. In DNA, the CDR3 is TGTGCCAGCAGCGCGAGGACTAGCGGGGGTCCCAGCTCCTACAATGAGCAGTTCTTC.

On this clonotype: A much bigger clone sits one base away, suggesting this may be a read error. The chain joins TRBV13 to TRBJ2-3; possibly TRBD1 or TRBD2 for D (5 bases each). CDR1 is PRHDT and CDR2 is FYEKMQ in the germline V gene (reference sequence). V dropped 5 bases and J dropped 2 bases, with 23 bases sitting between them. CDR3 length: 18 residues. In DNA, the CDR3 is TGTGCCAGCAGCAGCCCTAGAAGGGACCTTATTGCCACAGATACGCAGTATTTT. It is translated as CASSSPRRDLIATDTQYF.

This chain connects TRBV20-1 to TRBJ2-1; D possibly corresponds to TRBD2 (6 bases). Germline V CDR1 and CDR2: DFQATT, SNEGSKA (reference sequence). V gave up 0 bases and J gave up 8 bases, with 8 bases separating them. There are 12 residues in the CDR3. Here the CDR3 DNA reads TGCAGTGCTAGAGACACTAGCCATGAGCAGTTCTTC. This gives the protein CSARDTSHEQFF.

This clonotype was picked up many times. The chain uses TRBV12-3 or TRBV12-4 and TRBJ1-6, with D possibly matching TRBD1 (5 bases). V shed 7 bases and J shed 6 bases, with 10 bases lying between them. The CDR3 runs to 13 residues. The CDR3 is CASKVQGNSPLHF. CDR3 DNA: TGTGCCAGCAAGGTGCAGGGTAATTCACCCCTCCACTTT.

At least ten counts were recorded for this clonotype. The V gene is TRBV7-9, the J gene TRBJ2-3; a weak D match, TRBD1 (5 bases). CDR3 length: 13 amino acids. The germline V and J ends were trimmed by 11 bases and 2 bases, with 14 bases remaining between them. CDR1 is SEHNR and CDR2 is FQNEAQ in the germline V gene (reference sequence). CDR3 loop: CAFGASATDTQYF. In nucleotides, the CDR3 is TGTGCCTTTGGGGCTAGTGCCACAGATACGCAGTATTTT.

This clonotype came up many times. V is TRBV11-3 and J is TRBJ1-4; perhaps TRBD1 as D (6 bases). Trimming took off 4 bases at V and 11 bases at J, with 17 bases between the two ends. CDR1 is SGHNT, CDR2 YENEEA, per germline. The CDR3 is made up of 14 amino acids. CDR3: CASSWWAGANKLFF. DNA for the CDR3: TGTGCCAGCAGCTGGTGGGCAGGGGCGAATAAACTGTTTTTT. Supplemented by reference TRBV11-3 and TRBJ1-4, the full variable domain reads EAGVVQSPRYKIIEKKQPVAFWCNPISGHNTLYWYLQNLGQGPELLIRYENEEAVDDSQLPKDRFSAERLKGVDSTLKIQPAELGDSAVYLCASSWWAGANKLFFGSGTQLSVL.

The table lists this clonotype with many counts. The chain links TRBV20-1 to TRBJ2-2; D is tentatively TRBD1 or TRBD2 (6 bases each). Germline CDR1 reads DFQATT; CDR2 reads SNEGSKA (reference sequence). The CDR3 is 15 residues long. Trimming stripped 6 bases from V and 0 bases from J, with 14 bases between. The CDR3 protein is CSARKGGSNTGELFF. Written as DNA, the CDR3 is TGCAGTGCCCGTAAGGGGGGTTCGAACACCGGGGAGCTGTTTTTT.

This clonotype turned up a few times. This chain links TRBV9 with TRBJ2-5, with a possible D match to TRBD1 (6 bases). The V end was cut by 4 bases, the J end by 1 base, with 17 bases between. The CDR3 covers 16 residues. The V gene's germline CDR1 is SGDLS and CDR2 YYNGEE. The CDR3 protein is CASSPYPGHPQETQYF. DNA for the CDR3: TGTGCCAGCAGCCCCTACCCGGGACACCCCCAAGAGACCCAGTACTTC.

This clonotype was seen ten or more times. V usage is TRBV28 and J usage is TRBJ1-6; 9 bases are a match to TRBD1. The J segment lost 1 base and the V segment lost 6 bases, leaving 4 bases of the junction unmatched. This CDR3 has 16 residues. Germline CDR1 is MDHEN and CDR2 is SYDVKM. As DNA, the CDR3 is TGTGCCAGCAGACGAGGACAGGGGTCCTATAATTCACCCCTCCACTTT. It specifies CASRRGQGSYNSPLHF.